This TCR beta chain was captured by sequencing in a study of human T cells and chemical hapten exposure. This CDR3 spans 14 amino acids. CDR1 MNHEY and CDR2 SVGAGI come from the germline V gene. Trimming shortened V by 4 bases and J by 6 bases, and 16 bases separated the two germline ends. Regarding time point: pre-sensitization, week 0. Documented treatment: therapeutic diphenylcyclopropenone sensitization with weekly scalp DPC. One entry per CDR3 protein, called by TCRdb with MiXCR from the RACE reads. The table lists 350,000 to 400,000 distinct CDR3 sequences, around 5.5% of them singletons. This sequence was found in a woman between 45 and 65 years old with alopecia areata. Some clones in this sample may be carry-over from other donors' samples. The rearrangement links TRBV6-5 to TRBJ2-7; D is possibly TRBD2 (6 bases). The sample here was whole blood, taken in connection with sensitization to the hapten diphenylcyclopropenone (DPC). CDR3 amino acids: CASSSGGAQFEQYF. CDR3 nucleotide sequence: TGTGCCAGCAGTTCAGGAGGGGCGCAGTTCGAGCAGTACTTC.